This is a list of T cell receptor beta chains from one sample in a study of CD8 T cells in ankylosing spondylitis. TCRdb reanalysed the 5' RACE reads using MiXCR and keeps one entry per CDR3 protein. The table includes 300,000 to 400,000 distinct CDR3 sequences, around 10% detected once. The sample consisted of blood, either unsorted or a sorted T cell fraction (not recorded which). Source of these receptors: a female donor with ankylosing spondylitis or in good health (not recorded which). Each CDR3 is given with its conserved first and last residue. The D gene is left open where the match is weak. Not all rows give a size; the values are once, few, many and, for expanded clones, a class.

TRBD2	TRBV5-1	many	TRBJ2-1	TGCGCCAGCAGCTATAGCGGGATCTCCTACAATGAGCAGTTCTTC	CASSYSGISYNEQFF
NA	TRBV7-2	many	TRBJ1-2	TGTGCCAGCAGCTCAGACGGATACTATGGCTACACCTTC	CASSSDGYYGYTF
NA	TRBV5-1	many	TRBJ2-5	TGCGCCAGCAGCTCTGCGCTCCAAGGAGAGACCCAGTACTTC	CASSSALQGETQYF
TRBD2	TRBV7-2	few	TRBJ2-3	TGTGCCAGCAGCTCTAGCGGGGGGGTAGCGGATACGCAGTATTTT	CASSSSGGVADTQYF
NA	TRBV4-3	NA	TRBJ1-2	TGCGCCAGCAGCCAAGAGCTGGGGGGGAGATCTAACTATGGCTACACCTTC	CASSQELGGRSNYGYTF
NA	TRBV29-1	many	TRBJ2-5	TGCAGCGTTGGGCTAATCTTAGAGACCCAGTACTTC	CSVGLILETQYF
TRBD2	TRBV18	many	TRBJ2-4	TGTGCCAGCTCCCTACAGCTTACTAGCGGACAAAACATTCAGTACTTC	CASSLQLTSGQNIQYF
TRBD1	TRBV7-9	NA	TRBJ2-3	TGTGCCAGCAGCTTAGGGTCACAGGGGGCCACAGATACGCAGTATTTT	CASSLGSQGATDTQYF
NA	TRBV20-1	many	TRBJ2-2	TGCAGTGCTCGAACCGGGACTCGGGCCACCGGGGAGCTGTTTTTT	CSARTGTRATGELFF
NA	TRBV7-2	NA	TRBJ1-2	TGTGCCAGCAGCTTTTACGGAAGGGACTATGGCTACACCTTC	CASSFYGRDYGYTF
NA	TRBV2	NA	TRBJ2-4	TGTGCCAGCAGTGAAGCGCTTCTTCTTCGAGCCAAAAACATTCAGTACTTC	CASSEALLLRAKNIQYF
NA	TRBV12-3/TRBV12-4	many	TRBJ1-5	TGTGCCAGCGGAGACCGATATCAGCCCCAGCATTTT	CASGDRYQPQHF